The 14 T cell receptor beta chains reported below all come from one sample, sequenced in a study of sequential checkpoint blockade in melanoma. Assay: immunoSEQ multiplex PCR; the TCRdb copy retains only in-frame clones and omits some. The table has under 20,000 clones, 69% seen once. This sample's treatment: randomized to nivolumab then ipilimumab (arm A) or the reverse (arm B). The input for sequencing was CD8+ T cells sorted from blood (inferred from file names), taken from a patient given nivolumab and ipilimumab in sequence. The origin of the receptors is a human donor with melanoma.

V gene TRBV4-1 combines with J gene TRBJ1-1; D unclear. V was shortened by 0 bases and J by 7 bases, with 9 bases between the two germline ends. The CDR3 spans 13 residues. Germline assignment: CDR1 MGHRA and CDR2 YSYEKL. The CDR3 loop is CASSQERVSEAFF. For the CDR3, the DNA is TGCGCCAGCAGCCAAGAGAGGGTAAGTGAAGCTTTCTTT.

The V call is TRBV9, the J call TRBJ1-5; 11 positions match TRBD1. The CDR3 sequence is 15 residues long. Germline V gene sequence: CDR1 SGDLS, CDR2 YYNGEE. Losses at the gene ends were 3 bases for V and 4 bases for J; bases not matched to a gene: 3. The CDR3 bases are TGTGCCAGCAGCGCAGGGACAGGGGGGAATCAGCCCCAGCATTTT. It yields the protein CASSAGTGGNQPQHF.

The CDR3 DNA reads TGTGCCAGCAGCTTAAGGGCAGACTACGAGCAGTACTTC. Amino acid sequence: CASSLRADYEQYF. The V call is TRBV7-3, the J call TRBJ2-7; D ambiguous. The V gene's germline CDR1 is SGHTA and CDR2 FQGTGA. The germline V and J ends were trimmed by 1 base and 3 bases, with 7 bases remaining between them. There are 13 residues in the CDR3.

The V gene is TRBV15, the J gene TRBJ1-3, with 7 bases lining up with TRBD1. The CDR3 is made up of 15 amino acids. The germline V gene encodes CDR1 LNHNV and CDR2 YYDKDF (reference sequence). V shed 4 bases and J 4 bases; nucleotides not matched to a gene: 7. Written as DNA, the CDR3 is TGTGCCACCAGCACTGACAGGGATCCAGGAAACACCATATATTTT. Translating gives CATSTDRDPGNTIYF. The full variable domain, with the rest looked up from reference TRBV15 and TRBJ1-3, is DAMVIQNPRYQVTQFGKPVTLSCSQTLNHNVMYWYQQKSSQAPKLLFHYYDKDFNNEADTPDNFQSRRPNTSFCFLDIRSPGLGDTAMYLCATSTDRDPGNTIYFGEGSWLTVV.

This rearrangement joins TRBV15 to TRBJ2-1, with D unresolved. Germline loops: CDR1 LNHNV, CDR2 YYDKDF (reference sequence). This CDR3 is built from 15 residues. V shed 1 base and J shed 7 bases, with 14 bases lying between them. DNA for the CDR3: TGTGCCACCAGCAGAGTGCGGAGTTTAGTGAATGAGCAGTTCTTC. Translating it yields CATSRVRSLVNEQFF.

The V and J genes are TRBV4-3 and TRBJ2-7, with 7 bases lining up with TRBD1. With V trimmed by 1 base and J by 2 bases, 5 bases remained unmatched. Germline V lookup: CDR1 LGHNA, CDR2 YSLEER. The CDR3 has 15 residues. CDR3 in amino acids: CASSQGQGGTYEQYF. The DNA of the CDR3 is TGCGCCAGCAGCCAAGGACAGGGTGGGACCTACGAGCAGTACTTC.

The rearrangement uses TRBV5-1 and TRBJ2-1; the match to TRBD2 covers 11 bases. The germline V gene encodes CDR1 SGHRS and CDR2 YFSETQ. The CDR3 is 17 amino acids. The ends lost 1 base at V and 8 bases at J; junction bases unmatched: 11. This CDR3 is CASSLIAGGPWYHEQFF. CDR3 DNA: TGCGCCAGCAGCTTGATAGCGGGGGGGCCTTGGTACCATGAGCAGTTCTTC.

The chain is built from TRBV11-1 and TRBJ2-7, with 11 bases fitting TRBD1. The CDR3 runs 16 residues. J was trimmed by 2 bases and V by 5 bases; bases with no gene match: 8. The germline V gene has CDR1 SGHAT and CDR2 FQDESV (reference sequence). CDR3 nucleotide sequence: TGTGCCAGCAGCCAAACATCGGGACAGGGGGCCTACGAGCAGTACTTC. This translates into CASSQTSGQGAYEQYF.

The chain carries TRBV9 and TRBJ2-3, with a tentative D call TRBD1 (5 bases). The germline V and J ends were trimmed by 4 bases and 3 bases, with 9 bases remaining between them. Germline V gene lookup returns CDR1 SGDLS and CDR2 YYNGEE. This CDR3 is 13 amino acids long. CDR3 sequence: CASSTRQTDTQYF. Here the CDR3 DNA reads TGTGCCAGCAGCACCCGACAGACAGATACGCAGTATTTT.

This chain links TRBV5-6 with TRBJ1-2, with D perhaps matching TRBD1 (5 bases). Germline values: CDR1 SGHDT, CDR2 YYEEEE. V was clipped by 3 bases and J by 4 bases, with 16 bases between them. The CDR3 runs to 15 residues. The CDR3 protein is CASSYKTDGFYGYTF. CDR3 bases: TGTGCCAGCAGCTATAAGACAGACGGGTTCTATGGCTACACCTTC.

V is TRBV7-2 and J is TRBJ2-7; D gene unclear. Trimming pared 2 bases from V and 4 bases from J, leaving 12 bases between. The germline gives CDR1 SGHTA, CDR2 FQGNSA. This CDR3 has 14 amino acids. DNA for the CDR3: TGTGCCAGCAGCTTAATGACTGTCGGGTACGAGCAGTACTTC. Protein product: CASSLMTVGYEQYF.

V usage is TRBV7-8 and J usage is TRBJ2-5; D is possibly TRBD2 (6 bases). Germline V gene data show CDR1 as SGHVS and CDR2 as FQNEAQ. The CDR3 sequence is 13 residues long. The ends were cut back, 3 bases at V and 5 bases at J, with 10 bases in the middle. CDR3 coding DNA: TGTGCCAGCAGCTTCCCGGGGGAGGAGACCCAGTACTTC. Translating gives CASSFPGEETQYF.

CDR3 sequence (DNA): TGTGCCAGTAGTATATCGGGACTAGCGGTCTACAATGAGCAGTTCTTC. Translated, it gives CASSISGLAVYNEQFF. The genes are TRBV19 and TRBJ2-1, with 11 bases fitting TRBD2. V shed 2 bases and J 3 bases; nucleotides not matched to a gene: 3. CDR3 length equals 16 residues. CDR1 is LNHDA and CDR2 is SQIVND in the germline V gene (reference sequence).

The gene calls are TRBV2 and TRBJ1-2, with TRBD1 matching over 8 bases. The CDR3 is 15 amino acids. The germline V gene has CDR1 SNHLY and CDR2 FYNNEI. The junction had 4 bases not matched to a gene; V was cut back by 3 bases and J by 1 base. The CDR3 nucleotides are TGTGCCAGCAGTGACACAGGGGGATTTAACTATGGCTACACCTTC. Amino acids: CASSDTGGFNYGYTF.